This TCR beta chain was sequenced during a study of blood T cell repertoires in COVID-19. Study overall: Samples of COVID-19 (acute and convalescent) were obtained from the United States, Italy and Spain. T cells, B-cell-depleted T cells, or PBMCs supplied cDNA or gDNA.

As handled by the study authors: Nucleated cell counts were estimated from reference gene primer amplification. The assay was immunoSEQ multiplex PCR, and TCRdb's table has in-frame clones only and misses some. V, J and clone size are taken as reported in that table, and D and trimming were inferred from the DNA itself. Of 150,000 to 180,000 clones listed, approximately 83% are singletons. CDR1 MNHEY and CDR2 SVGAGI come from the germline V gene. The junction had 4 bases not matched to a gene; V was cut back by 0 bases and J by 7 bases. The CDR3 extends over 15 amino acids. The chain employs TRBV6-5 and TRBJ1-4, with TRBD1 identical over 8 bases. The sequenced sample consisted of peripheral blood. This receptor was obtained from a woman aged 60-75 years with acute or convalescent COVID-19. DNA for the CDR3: TGTGCCAGCAGTTACTCCCCAGGGGGCTTTGAAAAACTGTTTTTT. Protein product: CASSYSPGGFEKLFF.